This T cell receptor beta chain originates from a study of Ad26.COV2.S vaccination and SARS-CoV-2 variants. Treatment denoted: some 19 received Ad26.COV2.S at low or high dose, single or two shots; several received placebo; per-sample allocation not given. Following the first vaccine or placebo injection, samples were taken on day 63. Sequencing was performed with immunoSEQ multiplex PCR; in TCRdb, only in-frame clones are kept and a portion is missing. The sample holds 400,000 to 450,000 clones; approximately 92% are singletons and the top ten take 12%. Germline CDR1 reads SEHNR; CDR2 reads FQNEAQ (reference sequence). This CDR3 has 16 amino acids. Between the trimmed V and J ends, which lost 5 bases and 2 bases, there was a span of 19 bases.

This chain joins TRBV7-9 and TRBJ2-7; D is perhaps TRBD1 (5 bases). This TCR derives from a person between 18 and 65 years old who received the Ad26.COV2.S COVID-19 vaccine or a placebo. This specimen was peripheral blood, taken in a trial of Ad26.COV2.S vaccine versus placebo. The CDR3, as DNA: TGTGCCAGCAGCCAAGGCGGCAGGGATGAGGCCTACGAGCAGTACTTC. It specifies CASSQGGRDEAYEQYF.